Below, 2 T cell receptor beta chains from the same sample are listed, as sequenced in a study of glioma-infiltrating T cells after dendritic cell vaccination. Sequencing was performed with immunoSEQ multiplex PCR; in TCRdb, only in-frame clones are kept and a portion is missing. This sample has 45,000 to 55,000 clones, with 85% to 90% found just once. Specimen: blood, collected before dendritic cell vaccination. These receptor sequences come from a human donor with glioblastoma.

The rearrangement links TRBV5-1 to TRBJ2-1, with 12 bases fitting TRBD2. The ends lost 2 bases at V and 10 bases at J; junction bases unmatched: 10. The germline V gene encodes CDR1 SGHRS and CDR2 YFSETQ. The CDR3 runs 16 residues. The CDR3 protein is CASSFARLAGVKEQFF. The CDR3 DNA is TGCGCCAGCAGCTTTGCGAGACTAGCGGGAGTGAAGGAGCAGTTCTTC.

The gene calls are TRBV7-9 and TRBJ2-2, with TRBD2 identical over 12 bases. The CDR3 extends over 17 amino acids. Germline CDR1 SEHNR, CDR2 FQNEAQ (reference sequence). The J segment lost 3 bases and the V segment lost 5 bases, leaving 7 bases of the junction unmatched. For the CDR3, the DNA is TGTGCCAGCAGCCGATCTGGACTAGCGGGGTACACCGGGGAGCTGTTTTTT. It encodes CASSRSGLAGYTGELFF.